Shown below are 6 T cell receptor beta chains from a single sample sequenced in a study of cytomegalovirus exposure and HLA in healthy donors. 13 Jbeta primers and 60 Vbeta primers were used for the PCR. Assay used: immunoSEQ multiplex PCR; TCRdb lists only in-frame clones, some missing. The sample carries approximately 130,000 clones, approximately 80% recorded once. Sequenced sample: PBMCs. The receptors come from a girl aged 2-15 years in good health and CMV-seronegative.

The chain joins TRBV30 to TRBJ2-2; D is uncertain. The CDR3 spans 12 residues. Deletions cut 6 bases from V and 6 bases from J, with 11 bases between. CDR1 and CDR2 from the germline V gene are GTSNPN and SVGIG (reference sequence). The CDR3 here is CACSGPPGELFF. The CDR3, as DNA: TGTGCCTGTTCAGGCCCTCCCGGGGAGCTGTTTTTT. The whole variable domain, filled in from reference TRBV30 and TRBJ2-2, reads SQTIHQWPATLVQPVGSPLSLECTVEGTSNPNLYWYRQAAGRGLQLLFYSVGIGQISSEVPQNLSASRPQDRQFILSSKKLLLSDSGFYLCACSGPPGELFFGEGSRLTVL.

The chain carries TRBV19 and TRBJ1-4; 9 bases are a match to TRBD1. Germline V gene data show CDR1 as LNHDA and CDR2 as SQIVND (reference sequence). Trimming took 7 bases from V and 7 from J; bases not matched to a gene: 7. The length of the CDR3 is 14 residues. As DNA, the CDR3 is TGTGCCAGTAAAAGGACAGGGGAGGGTGAAAAACTGTTTTTT. Its translation: CASKRTGEGEKLFF.

The chain joins TRBV18 to TRBJ1-4; 7 positions match TRBD1. CDR1 is KGHSH and CDR2 is LQKENI in the germline V gene. CDR3 length: 20 residues. Losses at the gene ends were 4 bases for V and 3 bases for J; bases not matched to a gene: 20. The CDR3 DNA sequence: TGTGCCAGCTCACTATACCGATCGACAGGGCCGGCGATCCCTAATGAAAAACTGTTTTTT. It translates to CASSLYRSTGPAIPNEKLFF.

The chain recombines TRBV4-3 with TRBJ2-1, with unresolved D. V lost 4 bases and J lost 9, with 10 bases in between. From germline, CDR1 is LGHNA and CDR2 YSLEER. The CDR3 totals 12 residues. CDR3 bases: TGCGCCAGCAGCCTCAGTCGAGGTGAGCAGTTCTTC. Translating gives CASSLSRGEQFF.

Note on this clone: Other DNA sequences in the sample encode the same CDR3. The J gene is TRBJ2-7, the V gene TRBV19, with 10 bases matching TRBD1. CDR1 is LNHDA and CDR2 is SQIVND in the germline V gene (reference sequence). The CDR3 contains 14 residues. After removal of 4 bases from V and 2 bases from J, the junction contained 2 bases not matched to a gene. In DNA, the CDR3 is TGTGCCAGTAGTACGGGACAGGGGACCTACGAGCAGTACTTC. It encodes CASSTGQGTYEQYF.

V gene TRBV18 combines with J gene TRBJ2-5; TRBD2 agrees at 7 bases. The better agreement between TRBJ2-7 and the DNA end casts doubt on the J call. Germline assignment: CDR1 KGHSH and CDR2 LQKENI. The CDR3 is 16 residues long. The CDR3 reads CASSGRLAESSYEQYF. In DNA form, the CDR3 reads TGTGCCAGCTCAGGGAGGCTAGCGGAGAGCTCCTACGAGCAGTACTTC.